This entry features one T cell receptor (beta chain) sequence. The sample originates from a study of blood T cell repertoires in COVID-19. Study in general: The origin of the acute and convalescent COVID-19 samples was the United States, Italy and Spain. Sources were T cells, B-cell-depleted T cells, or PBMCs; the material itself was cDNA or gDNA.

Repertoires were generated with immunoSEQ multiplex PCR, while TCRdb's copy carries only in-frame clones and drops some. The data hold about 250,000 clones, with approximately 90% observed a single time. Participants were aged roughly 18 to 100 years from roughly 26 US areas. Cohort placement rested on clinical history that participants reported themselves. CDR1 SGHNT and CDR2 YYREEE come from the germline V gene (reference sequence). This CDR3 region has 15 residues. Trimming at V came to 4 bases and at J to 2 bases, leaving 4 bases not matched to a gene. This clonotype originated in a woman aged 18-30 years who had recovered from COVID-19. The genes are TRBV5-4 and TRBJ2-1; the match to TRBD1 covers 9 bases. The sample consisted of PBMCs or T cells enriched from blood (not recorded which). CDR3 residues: CASSPRTGAYNEQFF. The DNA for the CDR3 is TGTGCCAGCAGCCCCCGGACAGGGGCCTACAATGAGCAGTTCTTC.